These 26 T cell receptor beta chains originate from one sample sequenced in a study of blood T cell repertoires in COVID-19. Method: immunoSEQ multiplex PCR; TCRdb's copy keeps in-frame clones and lacks some. The sample shows just over 350,000 clones, about 86% of them seen only once. The sample comprised peripheral blood. These TCRs come from an older woman with COVID-19, enrolled during active disease.

The chain has TRBV30 and TRBJ1-4; 7 bases agree with TRBD1. Germline V CDR1 and CDR2: GTSNPN, SVGIG (reference sequence). This CDR3 spans 14 amino acids. Germline trimming cut 0 bases from V and 11 bases from J; bases unmatched to any gene: 9. CDR3 DNA sequence: TGTGCCTGGAGTGTGGGGCAGGGGGGAAAGAAACTGTTTTTT. Translating it yields CAWSVGQGGKKLFF.

V gene TRBV6-6 combines with J gene TRBJ1-3; a possible D gene is TRBD1 (5 bases). Germline-derived CDR1 and CDR2 are MNHNY and SVGAGI (reference sequence). V lost 5 bases and J 0 bases, leaving 17 bases between the germline ends. The CDR3 extends over 17 amino acids. The CDR3 DNA sequence: TGTGCCAGCAGTCAGGGAGGGCGACTGGCCTCTGGAAACACCATATATTTT. It specifies CASSQGGRLASGNTIYF.

The chain recombines TRBV29-1 with TRBJ1-2; D is undetermined. The germline gives CDR1 SQVTM, CDR2 ANQGSEA. The CDR3 is 13 residues long. V shed 5 bases and J shed 0 bases, with 10 bases lying between them. The CDR3 loop is CSVLPVSNYGYTF. The CDR3 nucleotides are TGCAGCGTTCTCCCCGTATCTAACTATGGCTACACCTTC.

V usage is TRBV30 and J usage is TRBJ1-3; 8 bases agree with TRBD1. The germline V gene encodes CDR1 GTSNPN and CDR2 SVGIG (reference sequence). The CDR3 covers 15 residues. The V segment lost 0 bases and the J segment 3 bases; nucleotides outside the gene matches: 4. Here the CDR3 reads CAWSVSRGLGNTIYF. CDR3 DNA sequence: TGTGCCTGGAGTGTAAGCAGGGGGCTTGGAAACACCATATATTTT.

The V call is TRBV5-1, the J call TRBJ2-3; 10 bases line up with TRBD2. V shed 5 bases and J 5 bases; nucleotides not matched to a gene: 11. CDR3 length: 16 residues. Germline CDR1 is SGHRS and CDR2 is YFSETQ. The CDR3: CASSLRSAGGRDTQYF. The CDR3 DNA reads TGCGCCAGCAGTCTCCGTTCAGCGGGGGGGCGAGATACGCAGTATTTT.

The V call is TRBV18, the J call TRBJ1-3; a weak D match, TRBD1 (6 bases). The CDR3 has 16 amino acids. CDR1 and CDR2 from the germline V gene are KGHSH and LQKENI. V was shortened by 0 bases and J by 8 bases, with 17 bases between the two germline ends. CDR3 sequence reads: CASSPPVQGMRDTIYF. The DNA of the CDR3 is TGTGCCAGCTCACCACCTGTACAGGGAATGAGAGACACCATATATTTT.

The table lists this clone with many counts. The chain couples TRBV14 to TRBJ1-4; no definite D call. CDR1 and CDR2 from the germline V gene are SGHDN and FVKESK. The CDR3 spans 18 residues. V lost 1 base and J lost 4, with 19 bases in between. The CDR3 here is CASSQGLGWPGDNEKLFF. The CDR3 bases are TGTGCCAGCAGCCAAGGCCTAGGTTGGCCGGGAGATAATGAAAAACTGTTTTTT.

The V gene is TRBV30, the J gene TRBJ2-5; D is undetermined. Germline loops: CDR1 GTSNPN, CDR2 SVGIG (reference sequence). Trimming took off 0 bases at V and 2 bases at J, with 16 bases between the two ends. The length of the CDR3 is 16 residues. The CDR3 bases are TGTGCCTGGAGTGTACGCATATTGGCGGCTCAAGAGACCCAGTACTTC. It translates to CAWSVRILAAQETQYF. The variable domain in full, completed from reference TRBV30 and TRBJ2-5, reads SQTIHQWPATLVQPVGSPLSLECTVEGTSNPNLYWYRQAAGRGLQLLFYSVGIGQISSEVPQNLSASRPQDRQFILSSKKLLLSDSGFYLCAWSVRILAAQETQYFGPGTRLLVL.

This chain uses TRBV3-1 (or the pseudogene TRBV3-2) with TRBJ1-2, with D hard to call. V gave up 0 bases and J gave up 2 bases, with 7 bases separating them. CDR3 length: 14 residues. CDR1 and CDR2 from the germline V gene are LGHDT and YNNKEL (reference sequence). Written as DNA, the CDR3 is TGTGCCAGCAGCCAAGAACAACAGAACTATGGCTACACCTTC. It translates to CASSQEQQNYGYTF.

The gene calls are TRBV19 and TRBJ2-6; 7 bases line up with TRBD1. Trimming cost V 4 bases and J 0 bases; bases outside gene matches: 9. This CDR3 has 18 amino acids. Germline V gives CDR1 LNHDA, CDR2 SQIVND (reference sequence). CDR3 in DNA: TGTGCCAGTAGTACGTCCGGGACAGCCGACTCTGGGGCCAACGTCCTGACTTTC. This codes for CASSTSGTADSGANVLTF.

This chain joins TRBV30 and TRBJ1-2; D is possibly TRBD1 (5 bases). CDR3 length: 14 residues. Germline CDR1 reads GTSNPN; CDR2 reads SVGIG (reference sequence). The germline V and J ends were trimmed by 3 bases and 1 base, with 12 bases remaining between them. The CDR3 protein is CAWSRPTVNYGYTF. CDR3 nucleotide sequence: TGTGCCTGGAGCAGGCCGACAGTTAACTATGGCTACACCTTC.

V and J are TRBV6-2 or TRBV6-3 and TRBJ2-7; perhaps TRBD1 as D (6 bases). This CDR3 spans 12 amino acids. The V end was cut by 5 bases, the J end by 5 bases, with 10 bases between. Per germline, CDR1 MNHEY and CDR2 SVGEGT. CDR3 nucleotide sequence: TGTGCCAGCAGTCAGGGGTTCCACGAGCAGTACTTC. The encoded protein is CASSQGFHEQYF.

This clone was seen once. The gene calls are TRBV19 and TRBJ1-2; D unclear. The CDR3 is made up of 14 amino acids. Trimming took 7 bases from V and 2 from J, leaving 14 bases between them. The germline CDR1 and CDR2 sequences are LNHDA and SQIVND (reference sequence). This CDR3 reads CASTAGGRNYGYTF. In DNA, the CDR3 is TGTGCCAGTACCGCGGGTGGGCGGAACTATGGCTACACCTTC.

Turning to this clone: Distinct nucleotide sequences in the sample also encode this CDR3. The chain uses TRBV28 and TRBJ1-2, with TRBD1 identical over 8 bases. The ends lost 5 bases at V and 4 bases at J; junction bases unmatched: 3. Germline CDR1 MDHEN, CDR2 SYDVKM. The CDR3 spans 13 residues. The CDR3 sequence is CASSPGQGYGYTF. CDR3 coding DNA: TGTGCCAGCAGTCCCGGACAGGGCTATGGCTACACCTTC.

This chain links TRBV9 with TRBJ1-1; 7 nucleotides agree with TRBD1. V shed 1 base and J 0 bases; nucleotides not matched to a gene: 12. This CDR3 has 18 residues. Germline V gene lookup returns CDR1 SGDLS and CDR2 YYNGEE. CDR3 in amino acids: CASSVREPGQTMNTEAFF. The CDR3 DNA is TGTGCCAGCAGCGTACGAGAACCGGGACAGACTATGAACACTGAAGCTTTCTTT. Supplemented by reference TRBV9 and TRBJ1-1, the full variable domain reads DSGVTQTPKHLITATGQRVTLRCSPRSGDLSVYWYQQSLDQGLQFLIQYYNGEERAKGNILERFSAQQFPDLHSELNLSSLELGDSALYFCASSVREPGQTMNTEAFFGQGTRLTVV.

V is TRBV11-2 and J is TRBJ1-2, with TRBD1 matching over 9 bases. CDR1 SGHAT and CDR2 FQNNGV come from the germline V gene. The CDR3 covers 17 residues. The V segment lost 0 bases and the J segment 8 bases; nucleotides outside the gene matches: 13. The CDR3 DNA sequence: TGTGCCAGCAGCTTAGAAAACAGGGGGCGCCTTGCTGACGGCTACACCTTC. It encodes CASSLENRGRLADGYTF. Together with reference TRBV11-2 and TRBJ1-2, the CDR3 gives the full variable domain: EAGVAQSPRYKIIEKRQSVAFWCNPISGHATLYWYQQILGQGPKLLIQFQNNGVVDDSQLPKDRFSAERLKGVDSTLKIQPAKLEDSAVYLCASSLENRGRLADGYTFGSGTRLTVV.

The chain employs TRBV9 and TRBJ2-1; TRBD2 matches at 7 bases. The CDR3 is made up of 14 amino acids. V lost 4 bases, J lost 4 bases, and 5 bases stayed unmatched. The germline V gene has CDR1 SGDLS and CDR2 YYNGEE. The CDR3 nucleotides are TGTGCCAGCAGCTTAGGACTAGAATACAATGAGCAGTTCTTC. It yields the protein CASSLGLEYNEQFF.

V usage is TRBV3-1 (or the pseudogene TRBV3-2) and J usage is TRBJ2-5; 8 bases align to TRBD2. V was pared by 0 bases and J by 5 bases, with 8 bases of the junction left unmatched. This CDR3 has 16 residues. Germline CDR1 is LGHDT and CDR2 is YNNKEL (reference sequence). CDR3: CASSQDGRGARETQYF. CDR3 DNA: TGTGCCAGCAGCCAAGATGGGCGGGGGGCCAGGGAGACCCAGTACTTC.

The rearrangement links TRBV15 to TRBJ1-5; D may be TRBD1 (6 bases). Germline V gives CDR1 LNHNV, CDR2 YYDKDF (reference sequence). The CDR3 extends over 16 amino acids. V shed 0 bases and J shed 6 bases, with 15 bases lying between them. The CDR3 sequence: CATSRDGQGLGQPQHF. The CDR3 bases are TGTGCCACCAGCAGAGATGGGCAGGGGTTAGGTCAGCCCCAGCATTTT. The variable domain in full, completed from reference TRBV15 and TRBJ1-5, reads DAMVIQNPRYQVTQFGKPVTLSCSQTLNHNVMYWYQQKSSQAPKLLFHYYDKDFNNEADTPDNFQSRRPNTSFCFLDIRSPGLGDTAMYLCATSRDGQGLGQPQHFGDGTRLSIL.

Of note for this clone: The junction departs from the called germline gene at one end, perhaps through a read error. The chain combines TRBV25-1 with TRBJ1-2; possible D gene TRBD1, 5 bases. The CDR3 sequence is 14 residues long. Germline V gives CDR1 MGHDK, CDR2 SYGVNS. The CDR3 DNA sequence: TGTGCCAGCAGTGGTGGTTCGGGGGATCGCAGAACCTCTTTC. Amino acids: CASSGGSGDRRTSF.

This chain uses TRBV19 with TRBJ1-1; maybe TRBD1 (6 bases). V lost 6 bases and J lost 7, with 24 bases in between. Germline V gene data show CDR1 as LNHDA and CDR2 as SQIVND (reference sequence). The CDR3 consists of 16 residues. CDR3 amino acids: CASRPPQGPRSGEAFF. CDR3 nucleotides: TGTGCCAGTAGACCCCCGCAGGGGCCGCGCAGTGGTGAAGCTTTCTTT.

The table lists this clone with a count of one. The CDR3 here is CASSIHPGSSSYEQYF. The CDR3 DNA follows: TGTGCCAGTAGTATACACCCGGGATCGAGCTCCTACGAGCAGTACTTC. V gene TRBV19 combines with J gene TRBJ2-7, with TRBD2 as a possible D gene (5 bases). The CDR3 consists of 16 residues. Germline V gives CDR1 LNHDA, CDR2 SQIVND (reference sequence). Trimming shortened V by 2 bases and J by 0 bases, and 14 bases separated the two germline ends.

As for this clone: At one of its ends the junction is not consistent with the germline gene, which may arise from a read error. This sample also contains other DNA sequences that code for the same CDR3. The chain couples TRBV6-6 to TRBJ1-5; 7 bases fit TRBD1. The CDR3 has 15 amino acids. Per the germline V gene, CDR1 is MNHNY and CDR2 is SVGAGI (reference sequence). The CDR3 DNA sequence: TGTGCCAGCAGTTACGTTGGACAGGTGGGTCAGCCTCAGCATTTT. It codes for CASSYVGQVGQPQHF.

The genes are TRBV5-6 and TRBJ1-5, with D perhaps matching TRBD1 (6 bases). Germline V CDR1 and CDR2: SGHDT, YYEEEE. The CDR3 length is 16 residues. Between the trimmed V and J ends, which lost 2 bases and 1 base, there was a span of 13 bases. CDR3 sequence: CASSFRGGWSNQPQHF. In DNA, the CDR3 is TGTGCCAGCAGCTTCAGGGGAGGGTGGAGCAATCAGCCCCAGCATTTT.

The V gene is TRBV7-2, the J gene TRBJ2-7; 11 nucleotides line up with TRBD2. Per germline, CDR1 SGHTA and CDR2 FQGNSA. V dropped 5 bases and J dropped 0; count of bases not matched to a gene: 3. The CDR3 sequence is 15 residues long. CDR3 amino acids: CASSLSGGGSYEQYF. The DNA of the CDR3 is TGTGCCAGCAGCCTTAGCGGGGGGGGCTCCTACGAGCAGTACTTC.

V and J are TRBV11-3 and TRBJ2-2, with a tentative D call TRBD2 (5 bases). This CDR3 region has 14 residues. V gave up 0 bases and J gave up 4 bases, with 6 bases separating them. Germline values: CDR1 SGHNT, CDR2 YENEEA. DNA of the CDR3: TGTGCCAGCAGCTTAGAAGAGGGCACCGGGGAGCTGTTTTTT. It yields the protein CASSLEEGTGELFF.